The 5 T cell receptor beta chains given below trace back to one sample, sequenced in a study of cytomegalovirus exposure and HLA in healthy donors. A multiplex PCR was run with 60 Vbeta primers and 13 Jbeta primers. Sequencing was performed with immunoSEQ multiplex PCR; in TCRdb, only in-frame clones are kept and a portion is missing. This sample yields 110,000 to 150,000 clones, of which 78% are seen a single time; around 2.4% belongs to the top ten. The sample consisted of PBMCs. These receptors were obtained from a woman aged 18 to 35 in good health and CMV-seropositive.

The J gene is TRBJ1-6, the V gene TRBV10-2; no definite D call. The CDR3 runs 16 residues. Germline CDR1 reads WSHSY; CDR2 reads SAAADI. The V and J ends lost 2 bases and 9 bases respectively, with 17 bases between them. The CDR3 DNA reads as TGCGCCAGCAGTGAGGCAAAGAACCCGGTAATTTCACCCCTCCACTTT. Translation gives CASSEAKNPVISPLHF.

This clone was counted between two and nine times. The CDR3 reads CASSIGGITGELFF. The CDR3 nucleotides read TGTGCCAGTAGTATAGGAGGGATCACCGGGGAGCTGTTTTTT. The V gene is TRBV19, the J gene TRBJ2-2, with D possibly TRBD2 on 5 matching bases. V lost 1 base and J lost 4, with 7 bases in between. Germline CDR1 and CDR2: LNHDA and SQIVND (reference sequence). There are 14 residues in the CDR3.

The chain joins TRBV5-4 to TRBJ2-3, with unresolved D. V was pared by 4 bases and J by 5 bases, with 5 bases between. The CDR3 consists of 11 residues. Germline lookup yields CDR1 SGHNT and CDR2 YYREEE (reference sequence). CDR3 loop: CASSSQDTQYF. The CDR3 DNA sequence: TGTGCCAGCAGCAGCCAAGATACGCAGTATTTT.

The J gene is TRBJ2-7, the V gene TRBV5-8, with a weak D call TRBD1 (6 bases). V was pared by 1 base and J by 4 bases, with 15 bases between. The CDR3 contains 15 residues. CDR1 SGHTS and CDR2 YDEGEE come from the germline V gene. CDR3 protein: CASSLRDTRGYEQYF. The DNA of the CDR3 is TGTGCCAGCAGCTTGAGGGACACCCGGGGTTACGAGCAGTACTTC.

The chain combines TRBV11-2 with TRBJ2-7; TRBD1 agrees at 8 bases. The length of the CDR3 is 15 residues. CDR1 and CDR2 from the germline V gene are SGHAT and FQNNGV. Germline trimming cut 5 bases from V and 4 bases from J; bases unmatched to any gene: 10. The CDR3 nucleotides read TGTGCCAGCAGCGGAAAGTGGACAGGGAGTTACGAGCAGTACTTC. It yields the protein CASSGKWTGSYEQYF. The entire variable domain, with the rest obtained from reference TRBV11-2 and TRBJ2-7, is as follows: EAGVAQSPRYKIIEKRQSVAFWCNPISGHATLYWYQQILGQGPKLLIQFQNNGVVDDSQLPKDRFSAERLKGVDSTLKIQPAKLEDSAVYLCASSGKWTGSYEQYFGPGTRLTVT.